The T cell receptor beta chain described here comes from a study of T cell changes during pregnancy in multiple sclerosis. CDR1 and CDR2 (germline): MDHEN, SYDVKM. The CDR3 runs to 22 residues. The V and J ends lost 6 bases and 3 bases, in that order; junction bases with no gene match: 23. Profiling relied on immunoSEQ multiplex PCR, and the TCRdb table lists in-frame clones only, not all of them. Among approximately 70,000 clones, roughly 94% were seen once, and the ten largest hold roughly 0.14%. Sequences were derived from CD4+ T cells from peripheral blood mononuclear cells, sampled after pregnancy. This sequence originates from a female donor with multiple sclerosis, enrolled in a pregnancy study. The V and J genes are TRBV28 and TRBJ2-6; TRBD2 aligns across 10 bases. CDR3 nucleotides: TGTGCCAGCAGAAGAGGACCTTTTCAAAAGAAGCGGGAGGGCCGTGGGGCCAACGTCCTGACTTTC. It translates to CASRRGPFQKKREGRGANVLTF. The entire variable domain, with the rest obtained from reference TRBV28 and TRBJ2-6, is as follows: DVKVTQSSRYLVKRTGEKVFLECVQDMDHENMFWYRQDPGLGLRLIYFSYDVKMKEKGDIPEGYSVSREKKERFSLILESASTNQTSMYLCASRRGPFQKKREGRGANVLTFGAGSRLTVL.